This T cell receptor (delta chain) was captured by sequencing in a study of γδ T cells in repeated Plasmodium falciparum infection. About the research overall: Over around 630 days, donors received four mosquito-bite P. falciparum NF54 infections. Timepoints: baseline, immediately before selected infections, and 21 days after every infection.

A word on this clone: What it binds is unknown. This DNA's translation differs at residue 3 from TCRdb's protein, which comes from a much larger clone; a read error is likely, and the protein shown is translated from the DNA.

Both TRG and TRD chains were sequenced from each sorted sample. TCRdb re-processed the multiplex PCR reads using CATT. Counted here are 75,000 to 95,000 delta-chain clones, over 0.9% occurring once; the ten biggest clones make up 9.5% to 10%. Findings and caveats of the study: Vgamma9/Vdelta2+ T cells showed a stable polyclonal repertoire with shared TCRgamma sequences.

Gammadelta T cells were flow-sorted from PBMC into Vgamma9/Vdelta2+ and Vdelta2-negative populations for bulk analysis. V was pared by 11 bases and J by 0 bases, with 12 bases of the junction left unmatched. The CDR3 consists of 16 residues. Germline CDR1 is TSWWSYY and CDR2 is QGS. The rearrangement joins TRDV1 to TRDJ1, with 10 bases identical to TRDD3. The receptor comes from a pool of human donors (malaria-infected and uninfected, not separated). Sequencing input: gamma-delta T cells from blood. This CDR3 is CASRTGGLVYTDKLIF. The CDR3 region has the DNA TGTGCTTCAAGAACTGGGGGATTGGTGTACACCGATAAACTCATCTTT.